One and the same sample provided the 24 T cell receptor beta chains below, sequenced in a study of metastatic and nonmetastatic thyroid tumors. Before thyroid surgery, none of the patients had received any treatment. Via MiXCR, TCRdb re-called the PCR reads. The sample contains 35,000 to 45,000 clones, around 10% of which appear only once. Sequencing input: blood. The receptors shown here come from a male donor with papillary thyroid cancer or a benign thyroid nodule (not recorded which). Some clones in this sample may be carry-over from other donors' samples.

At least ten counts were recorded for this clone. The chain employs TRBV30 and TRBJ1-1, with 10 positions matching TRBD1. Germline V CDR1 and CDR2: GTSNPN, SVGIG (reference sequence). The CDR3 sequence is 13 residues long. Germline trimming cut 5 bases from V and 0 bases from J; bases unmatched to any gene: 0. The CDR3 sequence: CAWDRGLNTEAFF. The DNA for the CDR3 is TGTGCCTGGGACAGGGGGCTGAACACTGAAGCTTTCTTT.

This clone showed up many times. The V gene is TRBV6-1, the J gene TRBJ2-1; TRBD1 matches at 12 bases. CDR3 length: 15 amino acids. Trimming at V came to 7 bases and at J to 11 bases, leaving 12 bases not matched to a gene. CDR1 is MNHNS, CDR2 SASEGT, per germline. In DNA form, the CDR3 reads TGTGCCAGCACCCCGAAGCGCGGGACAGGGGGCCAGCAGTTCTTC. Its protein is CASTPKRGTGGQQFF.

Many counts were recorded for this clone. The chain joins TRBV20-1 to TRBJ2-1; the D gene could be TRBD1 or TRBD2 (5 bases each). With 6 bases removed from V and 0 bases from J, the gap between germline ends came to 15 bases. The germline V gene encodes CDR1 DFQATT and CDR2 SNEGSKA (reference sequence). The length of the CDR3 is 15 residues. In nucleotides, the CDR3 is TGCAGTGCCCCCCGGGACGACTACTCCTACAATGAGCAGTTCTTC. Translated, it gives CSAPRDDYSYNEQFF.

Sample share makes this clone medium-sized. This chain uses TRBV27 with TRBJ1-2; a weak D match, TRBD1 (5 bases). Trimming shortened V by 10 bases and J by 6 bases, and 15 bases separated the two germline ends. Germline-derived CDR1 and CDR2 are MNHEY and SMNVEV (reference sequence). CDR3 size: 12 residues. The CDR3 nucleotides are TGTGCCACCTTGCCAGGGAATCATGGCTACACCTTC. Translation: CATLPGNHGYTF.

Ten or more counts support this clone. The gene calls are TRBV6-2 or TRBV6-3 and TRBJ1-5; 11 positions match TRBD1. The CDR3 consists of 17 residues. Germline CDR1 is MNHEY and CDR2 is SVGEGT. V lost 3 bases, J lost 2 bases, and 6 bases stayed unmatched. The CDR3 DNA is TGTGCCAGCAGTTATCGGACAGGGGGCCTTGGCAATCAGCCCCAGCATTTT. Its translation is CASSYRTGGLGNQPQHF.

This clone occurred many times. The chain joins TRBV7-8 to TRBJ2-1; 11 bases line up with TRBD2. Germline trimming cut 5 bases from V and 0 bases from J; bases unmatched to any gene: 3. Per germline, CDR1 SGHVS and CDR2 FQNEAQ. The CDR3 is 16 residues long. The CDR3 nucleotides read TGTGCCAGCAGCCCTACTAGCGGGAGCTCCTACAATGAGCAGTTCTTC. Its translation: CASSPTSGSSYNEQFF.

Many counts were recorded for this clone. The J gene is TRBJ2-7, the V gene TRBV4-2, with a possible D match to TRBD2 (6 bases). V was clipped by 4 bases and J by 2 bases, with 18 bases between them. The CDR3 is made up of 16 amino acids. Germline V gene sequence: CDR1 LGHNA, CDR2 YNFKEQ. CDR3 DNA sequence: TGTGCCAGCAGCCCCGGGCGGGGCAGGGCCACCTACGAGCAGTACTTC. It translates to CASSPGRGRATYEQYF.

The V and J genes are TRBV6-5 and TRBJ2-7; TRBD2 might be the D (6 bases). The V and J ends lost 1 base and 4 bases respectively, with 20 bases between them. Germline CDR1 MNHEY, CDR2 SVGAGI. CDR3 size: 17 residues. The CDR3 bases are TGTGCCAGCAGTTACTGGTTAGCGGTAATCTCCGGGTACGAGCAGTACTTC. This encodes CASSYWLAVISGYEQYF.

On this clone: Its ends do not fully match the called genes, so a read error is possible. V usage is TRBV10-2 and J usage is TRBJ1-6; no clear D gene. Germline CDR1 WSHSY, CDR2 SAAADI. There are 13 residues in the CDR3. CDR3 region: CARSERRESTLHF. In DNA, the CDR3 is TGCGCCAGAAGTGAGCGACGGGAGTCAACCCTCCACTTT.

The chain uses TRBV11-2 and TRBJ1-6; D gene uncertain. Germline V gives CDR1 SGHAT, CDR2 FQNNGV. The germline V and J ends were trimmed by 1 base and 6 bases, with 16 bases remaining between them. The CDR3 runs 17 residues. CDR3 region: CASSLGDSTGINSPLHF. CDR3 in DNA: TGTGCCAGCAGCTTAGGCGATTCTACGGGGATTAATTCACCCCTCCACTTT.

The table lists this clone with many counts. Other DNA sequences within the sample encode an identical CDR3. V usage is TRBV11-1 and J usage is TRBJ2-1; 10 nucleotides match TRBD1. CDR3 length: 17 amino acids. The trim removed 5 bases at V and 5 bases at J, leaving 12 bases unmatched. From germline, CDR1 is SGHAT and CDR2 FQDESV (reference sequence). The CDR3 nucleotides are TGTGCCAGCAGCGTACGAGCCGGGACAGGGGTCAACAATGAGCAGTTCTTC. Translated, it gives CASSVRAGTGVNNEQFF.

The chain links TRBV4-2 to TRBJ2-7, with 8 bases fitting TRBD2. V lost 7 bases, J lost 4 bases, and 12 bases stayed unmatched. The V gene's germline CDR1 is LGHNA and CDR2 YNFKEQ. The CDR3 runs 15 residues. Here the CDR3 reads CASKEVSGNPYEQYF. The CDR3 DNA reads as TGTGCCAGCAAAGAGGTTAGCGGGAACCCATACGAGCAGTACTTC.

In the case of this clone: Sequence at one end of the junction differs from germline and may be a read error. Other DNA sequences in the same sample also yield this CDR3. The rearrangement joins TRBV12-3 or TRBV12-4 to TRBJ2-5; 7 bases agree with TRBD1. This CDR3 spans 16 amino acids. CDR3 amino acids: CASTTRPTGQRETQYF. In DNA form, the CDR3 reads TGTGCCAGCACCACCCGCCCGACAGGGCAGAGGGAGACACAGTACTTC.

This clone is judged medium-sized (0.01 to 0.1%). V is TRBV6-4 and J is TRBJ2-2; TRBD2 aligns across 10 bases. V lost 4 bases and J lost 1; bases outside the gene matches: 0. In germline, CDR1 is MRHNA, CDR2 SNTAGT. There are 15 residues in the CDR3. CDR3 amino acids: CASSGTSGNTGELFF. CDR3 in DNA: TGTGCCAGCAGTGGGACTAGCGGGAACACCGGGGAGCTGTTTTTT.

This clone was detected ten times or more. The junction differs from germline at one of its ends, possibly a read error. The V call is TRBV6-1, the J call TRBJ2-1; D may be TRBD1 or TRBD2 (5 bases each). Germline V CDR1 and CDR2: MNHNS, SASEGT. CDR3 length equals 15 residues. The CDR3, as DNA: TGTGCCAGGGGCTCTCGGGACGTCTCCTACAATGAGCAGTCCTTC. As protein: CARGSRDVSYNEQSF.

This clone was picked up a small number of times. The chain recombines TRBV10-3 with TRBJ2-1; 13 bases are a match to TRBD2. The V segment lost 6 bases and the J segment 1 base; nucleotides outside the gene matches: 15. The CDR3 runs to 20 residues. Germline loops: CDR1 ENHRY, CDR2 SYGVKD. Here the CDR3 reads CAISGWKGLAGLSSYNEQFF. The CDR3 nucleotides read TGTGCCATCAGCGGGTGGAAGGGACTAGCGGGATTATCGTCCTACAATGAGCAGTTCTTC.

Ten or more counts support this clone. The chain is built from TRBV27 and TRBJ2-1; maybe TRBD2 (6 bases). The V end was cut by 6 bases, the J end by 4 bases, with 22 bases between. Germline values: CDR1 MNHEY, CDR2 SMNVEV (reference sequence). This CDR3 is 17 amino acids long. The CDR3 loop reads CASRIGDWLRLYNEQFF. CDR3 DNA sequence: TGTGCCAGCAGGATCGGGGACTGGTTAAGACTGTACAATGAGCAGTTCTTC.

A few counts support this clone. V is TRBV6-2 or TRBV6-3 and J is TRBJ1-6; the D gene is possibly TRBD1 (6 bases). The CDR3 is made up of 22 amino acids. CDR1 and CDR2 from the germline V gene are MNHEY and SVGEGT. V lost 2 bases, J lost 12 bases, and 38 bases lay in between. The CDR3 here is CASSYPAQGLGHPGAGPRPLHF. For the CDR3, the DNA is TGTGCCAGCAGTTACCCAGCCCAGGGCTTGGGCCATCCGGGGGCGGGGCCGAGACCCCTCCACTTT.

The chain employs TRBV18 and TRBJ1-1; TRBD1 matches at 7 bases. CDR1 is KGHSH and CDR2 is LQKENI in the germline V gene. This CDR3 has 15 amino acids. V shed 2 bases, J shed 3 bases, and the junction held 6 bases outside the gene matches. The CDR3 loop reads CASSPKGQSYTEAFF. CDR3 DNA sequence: TGTGCCAGCTCACCAAAGGGACAGAGTTACACTGAAGCTTTCTTT.

This clone appeared many times. The J gene is TRBJ2-7, the V gene TRBV19; 10 nucleotides agree with TRBD1. CDR3 length equals 15 residues. Unmatched junction bases numbered 6, after V lost 3 bases and J lost 4 bases. CDR1 LNHDA and CDR2 SQIVND come from the germline V gene (reference sequence). CDR3 protein: CASSMWTGGGYEQYF. CDR3 nucleotide sequence: TGTGCCAGTAGTATGTGGACAGGGGGAGGGTACGAGCAGTACTTC.

This clone appeared many times. The CDR3 DNA is TGTGCCAGCAGCTTAGATGGGAACGAGCAGTACTTC. It specifies CASSLDGNEQYF. V gene TRBV7-3 combines with J gene TRBJ2-7; no firm D call. The CDR3 totals 12 residues. Germline V CDR1 and CDR2: SGHTA, FQGTGA. Trimming shortened V by 2 bases and J by 5 bases, and 7 bases separated the two germline ends.

This clone was found many times. The chain uses TRBV7-3 and TRBJ1-4; the D is unclear. The length of the CDR3 is 15 residues. CDR1 and CDR2 (germline): SGHTA, FQGTGA. Trimming removed 5 bases at V and 6 bases at J, with 16 bases between. Here the CDR3 reads CASSTPGPFHEKLFF. For the CDR3, the DNA is TGTGCCAGCAGCACGCCCGGACCGTTCCATGAAAAACTGTTTTTT.

This clone was seen repeatedly, ten times or more. The chain uses TRBV27 and TRBJ2-1; unclear D gene. V shed 8 bases and J shed 6 bases, with 5 bases lying between them. CDR3 length: 10 amino acids. Germline assignment: CDR1 MNHEY and CDR2 SMNVEV (reference sequence). CDR3: CASRTNEQFF. The CDR3 nucleotides read TGTGCCAGCCGAACCAATGAGCAGTTCTTC.

This clone showed up many times. The chain carries TRBV28 and TRBJ2-1, with 13 nucleotides matching TRBD2. This CDR3 comprises 15 residues. V gave up 8 bases and J gave up 14 bases; unmatched junction bases: 15. CDR1 is MDHEN, CDR2 SYDVKM, per germline. CDR3 region: CASEGGTSGRAGEFF. The CDR3 coding sequence is TGTGCCAGCGAGGGGGGAACTAGCGGGAGGGCCGGGGAGTTCTTC.